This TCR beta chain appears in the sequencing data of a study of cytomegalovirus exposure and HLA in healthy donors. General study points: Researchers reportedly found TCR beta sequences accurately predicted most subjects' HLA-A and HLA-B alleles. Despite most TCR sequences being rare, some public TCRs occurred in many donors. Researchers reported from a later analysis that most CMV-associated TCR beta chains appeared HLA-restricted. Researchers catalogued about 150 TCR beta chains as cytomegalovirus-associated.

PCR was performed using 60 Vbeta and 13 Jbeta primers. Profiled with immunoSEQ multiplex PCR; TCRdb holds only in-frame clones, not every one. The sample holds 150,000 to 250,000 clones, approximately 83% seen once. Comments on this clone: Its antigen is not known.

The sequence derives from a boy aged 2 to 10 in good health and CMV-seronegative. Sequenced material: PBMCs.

The CDR3 bases are TGTGCCAGCAGTTACCGGTTCCACCCCTCCTACGAGCAGTACTTC. Protein sequence: CASSYRFHPSYEQYF. The chain recombines TRBV6-5 with TRBJ2-7; no reliable D call. The CDR3 spans 15 residues. Trimming shortened V by 2 bases and J by 0 bases, and 11 bases separated the two germline ends. Germline loops: CDR1 MNHEY, CDR2 SVGAGI.